Described below is a single TCR beta chain sequence and its context. Germline trimming cut 1 base from V and 5 bases from J; bases unmatched to any gene: 4. The CDR3 contains 14 residues. CDR1 is MGHRA and CDR2 is YSYEKL in the germline V gene. This record comes from a study of blood T cell repertoires in COVID-19. Authors' processing steps: By means of reference gene primer amplification, nucleated cell counts were estimated. The assay was immunoSEQ multiplex PCR, and TCRdb's table has in-frame clones only and misses some. Clone size and the V and J calls come from that table; the DNA yielded D and trimming. The table lists fewer than 350,000 clones, over 75% of them singletons, with almost 9.5% in the top ten.

This chain connects TRBV4-1 to TRBJ1-1, with TRBD1 matching 7 bases. The clonotype was recovered from a man aged 18 to 29 with active or convalescent COVID-19. The sample was peripheral blood. The CDR3 loop reads CASSQGQGWTEAFF. The CDR3 DNA reads as TGCGCCAGCAGCCAAGGACAGGGTTGGACTGAAGCTTTCTTT.